This T cell receptor (beta chain) was recovered during a study of blood T cell repertoires in COVID-19. Study in general: Specimens from acute and convalescent COVID-19 originated in the United States, Italy and Spain.

Only in-frame clones appear in the TCRdb table, and some are missing; sequencing was by immunoSEQ multiplex PCR. Of over 130,000 clones listed, roughly 86% were seen once; the top ten hold under 7%. J lost 1 base, V lost 6 bases, and 16 bases had no gene match. The CDR3 runs to 18 residues. The germline V gene encodes CDR1 MDHEN and CDR2 SYDVKM. The rearrangement joins TRBV28 to TRBJ2-5, with TRBD1 identical over 8 bases. This TCR was sampled from a human donor in a cohort sampled during active COVID-19. The sample consisted of peripheral blood. The CDR3 region has the DNA TGTGCCAGCAGCTCGTCCCCGTGGACAGGGTTGGGCCAAGAGACCCAGTACTTC. Residues: CASSSSPWTGLGQETQYF.